Listed below are T cell receptor beta chains from one sample, sequenced in a study of CD8+ T cells in alopecia areata. Method: immunoSEQ multiplex PCR; TCRdb's copy keeps in-frame clones and lacks some. In the table there are some 150,000 clones, 65% to 90% of which are singletons. This specimen consisted of CD8+ T cells sorted from blood, obtained at week 4, from a patient treated with tofacitinib. These receptors all stem from a human donor with alopecia areata. CDR3s include the opening cysteine and the closing phenylalanine or tryptophan. A D gene is named only where the DNA matches it firmly. The size entry is marked missing in some rows and otherwise reads once, few, many or a size class.

d_gene: TRBD2
v_gene: TRBV7-2
j_gene: TRBJ2-3
abundance: .
CDR3nt: TGTGCCAGCAGCTTTAGACTAGCGGGCACAGATACGCAGTATTTT
CDR3aa: CASSFRLAGTDTQYF

d_gene: .
v_gene: TRBV7-3
j_gene: TRBJ2-5
abundance: once
CDR3nt: TGTGCCAGCAGCACAACAGGGATTGCAGAGACCCAGTACTTC
CDR3aa: CASSTTGIAETQYF

d_gene: .
v_gene: TRBV27
j_gene: TRBJ2-7
abundance: .
CDR3nt: TGTGCCAGCAGTCCCCGGAGGAGCTACGAGCAGTACTTC
CDR3aa: CASSPRRSYEQYF

d_gene: TRBD1
v_gene: TRBV2
j_gene: TRBJ2-6
abundance: .
CDR3nt: TGTGCCAGCAGTGAAGCGCACGGGACAGGGTTTTCGGGGGCCAACGTCCTGACTTTC
CDR3aa: CASSEAHGTGFSGANVLTF

d_gene: TRBD1
v_gene: TRBV7-9
j_gene: TRBJ1-2
abundance: .
CDR3nt: TGTGCCAGCAGCTTCCCCGGGACAGCGAACTATGGCTACACCTTC
CDR3aa: CASSFPGTANYGYTF

d_gene: TRBD1
v_gene: TRBV25-1
j_gene: TRBJ2-7
abundance: .
CDR3nt: TGTGCCAGCAGTGAAGGGACAGGGTTGGACGAGCAGTACTTC
CDR3aa: CASSEGTGLDEQYF

d_gene: .
v_gene: TRBV7-9
j_gene: TRBJ2-5
abundance: .
CDR3nt: TGTGCCAGCAGCTTTAATCAGGGTATCCAAGAGACCCAGTACTTC
CDR3aa: CASSFNQGIQETQYF

d_gene: .
v_gene: TRBV9
j_gene: TRBJ2-7
abundance: .
CDR3nt: TGTGCCAGCAGCGAGGGGACACTTAGCTCCTACGAGCAGTACTTC
CDR3aa: CASSEGTLSSYEQYF

d_gene: .
v_gene: TRBV9
j_gene: TRBJ1-5
abundance: .
CDR3nt: TGTGCCAGCAGCCCACAGGAGAATCAGCCCCAGCATTTT
CDR3aa: CASSPQENQPQHF

d_gene: TRBD1
v_gene: TRBV7-9
j_gene: TRBJ2-7
abundance: few
CDR3nt: TGTGCCAGCAGTACAGGGGCGGGCGAGCAGTACTTC
CDR3aa: CASSTGAGEQYF

d_gene: .
v_gene: TRBV5-1
j_gene: TRBJ2-2
abundance: .
CDR3nt: TGCGCCAGCAGCTTGGCGCTTCCCGGTTTTGACACCGGGGAGCTGTTTTTT
CDR3aa: CASSLALPGFDTGELFF

d_gene: TRBD1
v_gene: TRBV7-9
j_gene: TRBJ2-3
abundance: once
CDR3nt: TGTGCCAGCAGCTCTCCCGGGACAGGGGTAGATACGCAGTATTTT
CDR3aa: CASSSPGTGVDTQYF

d_gene: TRBD1
v_gene: TRBV7-2
j_gene: TRBJ2-7
abundance: .
CDR3nt: TGTGCCAGCAGCTTCTATCTGTCCGGACAGGGGTTCTCCTACGAGCAGTACTTC
CDR3aa: CASSFYLSGQGFSYEQYF

d_gene: TRBD2
v_gene: TRBV5-6
j_gene: TRBJ2-1
abundance: .
CDR3nt: TGTGCCAGCAGCGAGGGACTAGCGGCCTACAATGAGCAGTTCTTC
CDR3aa: CASSEGLAAYNEQFF

d_gene: .
v_gene: TRBV5-1
j_gene: TRBJ2-7
abundance: .
CDR3nt: TGCGCCAGCAGCTTTGACCAGGGGTACTACGAGCAGTACTTC
CDR3aa: CASSFDQGYYEQYF

d_gene: .
v_gene: TRBV29-1
j_gene: TRBJ2-2
abundance: .
CDR3nt: TGCAGCGCCGTCGGGTGGGCCGGGGAGCTGTTTTTT
CDR3aa: CSAVGWAGELFF

d_gene: .
v_gene: TRBV4-1
j_gene: TRBJ2-7
abundance: .
CDR3nt: TGCGCCAGCAGCCAGGGCGTAATCTCCTACGAGCAGTACTTC
CDR3aa: CASSQGVISYEQYF

d_gene: .
v_gene: TRBV30
j_gene: TRBJ2-5
abundance: .
CDR3nt: TGTGCCTGGAGTGTACGAGCAGCCCAAGAGACCCAGTACTTC
CDR3aa: CAWSVRAAQETQYF

d_gene: .
v_gene: TRBV6-5
j_gene: TRBJ2-3
abundance: .
CDR3nt: TGTGCCAGCAGTTACCGGAGAACCGAAATCACAGATACGCAGTATTTT
CDR3aa: CASSYRRTEITDTQYF

d_gene: .
v_gene: TRBV19
j_gene: TRBJ2-7
abundance: .
CDR3nt: TGTGCCAGTAGTACGACAGGTCCATCCTACGAGCAGTACTTC
CDR3aa: CASSTTGPSYEQYF

d_gene: .
v_gene: TRBV4-3
j_gene: TRBJ2-5
abundance: .
CDR3nt: TGCGCCAGCAGCCAAGATACGCCCCGGTCAAGCGGGGCCAGGGGGGAGACCCAGTACTTC
CDR3aa: CASSQDTPRSSGARGETQYF

d_gene: .
v_gene: TRBV27
j_gene: TRBJ2-7
abundance: .
CDR3nt: TGTGCCAGCAGTTTATCGAATACGAGGTACGAGCAGTACTTC
CDR3aa: CASSLSNTRYEQYF

d_gene: TRBD2
v_gene: TRBV7-9
j_gene: TRBJ2-3
abundance: .
CDR3nt: TGTGCCAGCAGCCCCCGACTAGCGGGGGACACAGATACGCAGTATTTT
CDR3aa: CASSPRLAGDTDTQYF

d_gene: TRBD1
v_gene: TRBV27
j_gene: TRBJ2-7
abundance: .
CDR3nt: TGTGCCAGCAGTTTATTATCCCGGACAGGGAGTCTCTACGAGCAGTACTTC
CDR3aa: CASSLLSRTGSLYEQYF

d_gene: .
v_gene: TRBV5-4
j_gene: TRBJ2-2
abundance: .
CDR3nt: TGTGCCAGCAGCCCCGGGACGCACACCGGGGAGCTGTTTTTT
CDR3aa: CASSPGTHTGELFF

d_gene: TRBD1
v_gene: TRBV27
j_gene: TRBJ2-5
abundance: .
CDR3nt: TGTGCCAGCAGTTCGGGACAGGGGCTTTGGGAGACCCAGTACTTC
CDR3aa: CASSSGQGLWETQYF

d_gene: TRBD1
v_gene: TRBV6-5
j_gene: TRBJ2-1
abundance: once
CDR3nt: TGTGCCAGCAGTTACGGACAGGCCAATGAGCAGTTCTTC
CDR3aa: CASSYGQANEQFF

d_gene: TRBD1
v_gene: TRBV5-6
j_gene: TRBJ2-7
abundance: .
CDR3nt: TGTGCCAGCAGCTTGGCAGGGACAGGGGGCGTTTACGAGCAGTACTTC
CDR3aa: CASSLAGTGGVYEQYF

d_gene: .
v_gene: TRBV4-1
j_gene: TRBJ1-1
abundance: .
CDR3nt: TGCGCCAGCAGCCAAGCACACGGGACTGAAGCTTTCTTT
CDR3aa: CASSQAHGTEAFF

d_gene: TRBD1
v_gene: TRBV27
j_gene: TRBJ2-7
abundance: .
CDR3nt: TGTGCCAGCAGTTTATGGGCGTCACAGGGGCCCTACGAGCAGTACTTC
CDR3aa: CASSLWASQGPYEQYF

d_gene: TRBD1
v_gene: TRBV7-9
j_gene: TRBJ2-3
abundance: .
CDR3nt: TGTGCCAGCAGCCGCAGGACAGGGACAGGTGCAGATACGCAGTATTTT
CDR3aa: CASSRRTGTGADTQYF

d_gene: .
v_gene: TRBV28
j_gene: TRBJ1-1
abundance: .
CDR3nt: TGTGCCAGCAGTGGGCAGAACACTGAAGCTTTCTTT
CDR3aa: CASSGQNTEAFF

d_gene: TRBD1
v_gene: TRBV4-1
j_gene: TRBJ2-1
abundance: .
CDR3nt: TGCGCCAGCAGCCAAGTAGGGACAGTAGAGCAGTTCTTC
CDR3aa: CASSQVGTVEQFF

d_gene: TRBD1
v_gene: TRBV9
j_gene: TRBJ2-7
abundance: .
CDR3nt: TGTGCCAGCAGCGGCCCAGGGGGGACAGGGTCCTACGAGCAGTACTTC
CDR3aa: CASSGPGGTGSYEQYF

d_gene: .
v_gene: TRBV11-1
j_gene: TRBJ1-1
abundance: .
CDR3nt: TGTGCCAGCAGCTTAGAGGAGAACACTGAAGCTTTCTTT
CDR3aa: CASSLEENTEAFF

d_gene: .
v_gene: TRBV5-1
j_gene: TRBJ2-5
abundance: .
CDR3nt: TGCGCCAGCAGCTTAACGGGGGTCCTGATGGAGACCCAGTACTTC
CDR3aa: CASSLTGVLMETQYF

d_gene: .
v_gene: TRBV2
j_gene: TRBJ2-7
abundance: .
CDR3nt: TGTGCCAGCGGACTGGAGGGGCAGTACTTC
CDR3aa: CASGLEGQYF

d_gene: .
v_gene: TRBV11-2
j_gene: TRBJ1-6
abundance: .
CDR3nt: TGTGCCAGCAGCCCAGATGGGGTCCTCTCCTATAATTCACCCCTCCACTTT
CDR3aa: CASSPDGVLSYNSPLHF

d_gene: TRBD1
v_gene: TRBV5-1
j_gene: TRBJ2-7
abundance: .
CDR3nt: TGCGCCAGCAGCGACGGGACAGCAAACTCCTACGAGCAGTACTTC
CDR3aa: CASSDGTANSYEQYF

d_gene: .
v_gene: TRBV7-9
j_gene: TRBJ1-4
abundance: .
CDR3nt: TGTGCCAGCAGCCAGACCGGTGAAAAACTGTTTTTT
CDR3aa: CASSQTGEKLFF

d_gene: TRBD1
v_gene: TRBV9
j_gene: TRBJ2-7
abundance: .
CDR3nt: TGTGCCAGCAGCGTATCAGACAGGGGGCCCTACGAGCAGTACTTC
CDR3aa: CASSVSDRGPYEQYF

d_gene: .
v_gene: TRBV5-1
j_gene: TRBJ2-7
abundance: .
CDR3nt: TGCGCCAGCAGCGCATCCTACGAGCAGTACTTC
CDR3aa: CASSASYEQYF

d_gene: TRBD1
v_gene: TRBV29-1
j_gene: TRBJ2-1
abundance: once
CDR3nt: TGCAGCGTTGATACCGACAGGGCCCTGGACAATGAGCAGTTCTTC
CDR3aa: CSVDTDRALDNEQFF

d_gene: TRBD2
v_gene: TRBV19
j_gene: TRBJ2-1
abundance: once
CDR3nt: TGTGCCAGTAAGGAGCGGGGGCTTTACAATGAGCAGTTCTTC
CDR3aa: CASKERGLYNEQFF

d_gene: TRBD1
v_gene: TRBV29-1
j_gene: TRBJ2-3
abundance: .
CDR3nt: TGCAGCGTTGAAGGACAGGGTTACACAGATACGCAGTATTTT
CDR3aa: CSVEGQGYTDTQYF

d_gene: .
v_gene: TRBV5-1
j_gene: TRBJ2-7
abundance: .
CDR3nt: TGCGCCAGCAGCTTGGGGGGAGGACAAATATCCTACGAGCAGTACTTC
CDR3aa: CASSLGGGQISYEQYF

d_gene: TRBD2
v_gene: TRBV7-8
j_gene: TRBJ2-7
abundance: .
CDR3nt: TGTGCCAGCAGCCCCGGGGGGGTTTATCCCTACGAGCAGTACTTC
CDR3aa: CASSPGGVYPYEQYF

d_gene: TRBD2
v_gene: TRBV7-9
j_gene: TRBJ2-3
abundance: few
CDR3nt: TGTGCCAGCAGCTCCTGGACTAGCGGGGGCACAGATACGCAGTATTTT
CDR3aa: CASSSWTSGGTDTQYF

d_gene: TRBD1
v_gene: TRBV4-1
j_gene: TRBJ1-2
abundance: .
CDR3nt: TGCGCCAGCAGCCCAGGACAGGGATTAGACTATGGCTACACCTTC
CDR3aa: CASSPGQGLDYGYTF

d_gene: .
v_gene: TRBV4-2
j_gene: TRBJ2-1
abundance: .
CDR3nt: TGTGCCAGCAGCCAAGAGTCCAGCCACAACTCCTACAATGAGCAGTTCTTC
CDR3aa: CASSQESSHNSYNEQFF